The TCR beta chain under discussion was sequenced for a study of blood T cell repertoires in COVID-19. Assay used: immunoSEQ multiplex PCR; TCRdb lists only in-frame clones, some missing. The table lists roughly 290,000 clones, roughly nine tenths of them singletons. Trimming took 4 bases from V and 2 from J; bases not matched to a gene: 10. Germline V gene lookup returns CDR1 KGHSH and CDR2 LQKENI. CDR3 size: 16 residues. This clone was observed once. This TCR came from a woman in her forties who had recovered from COVID-19. Sequences were obtained from PBMCs or T cells enriched from blood (not recorded which). The rearrangement joins TRBV18 to TRBJ2-7, with 8 bases that match TRBD1. CDR3: CASSRNPGQGPYEQYF. The CDR3 bases are TGTGCCAGCTCACGAAACCCTGGACAGGGCCCCTACGAGCAGTACTTC.